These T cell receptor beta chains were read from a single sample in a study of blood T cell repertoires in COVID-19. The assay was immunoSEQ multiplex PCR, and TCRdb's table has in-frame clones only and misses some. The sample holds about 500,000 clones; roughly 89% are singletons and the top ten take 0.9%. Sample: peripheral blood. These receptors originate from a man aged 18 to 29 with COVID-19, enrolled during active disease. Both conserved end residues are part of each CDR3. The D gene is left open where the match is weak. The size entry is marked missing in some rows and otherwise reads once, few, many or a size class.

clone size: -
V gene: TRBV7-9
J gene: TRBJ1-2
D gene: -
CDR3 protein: CASTLNYGYTF
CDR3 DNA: TGTGCCAGCACCCTCAACTATGGCTACACCTTC

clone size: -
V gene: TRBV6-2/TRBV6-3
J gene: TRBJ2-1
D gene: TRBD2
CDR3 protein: CASSYLAGALNEQFF
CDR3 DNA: TGTGCCAGCAGTTACCTAGCGGGGGCGCTCAATGAGCAGTTCTTC

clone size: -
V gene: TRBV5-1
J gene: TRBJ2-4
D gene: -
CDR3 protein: CASSLDRENIQYF
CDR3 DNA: TGCGCCAGCAGCTTGGACCGAGAAAACATTCAGTACTTC

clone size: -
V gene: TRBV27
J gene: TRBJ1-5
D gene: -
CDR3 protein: CASSKIGQPSNQPQHF
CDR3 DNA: TGTGCCAGCAGTAAAATCGGACAACCTAGCAATCAGCCCCAGCATTTT

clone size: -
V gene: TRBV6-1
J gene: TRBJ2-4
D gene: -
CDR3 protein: CASSEEERDSSNIQYF
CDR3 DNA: TGTGCCAGCAGTGAAGAGGAACGGGACTCATCAAACATTCAGTACTTC

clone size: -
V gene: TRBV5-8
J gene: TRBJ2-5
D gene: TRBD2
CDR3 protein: CASSLGGLAGGPQETQYF
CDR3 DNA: TGTGCCAGCAGCTTGGGAGGTCTAGCGGGGGGCCCACAAGAGACCCAGTACTTC

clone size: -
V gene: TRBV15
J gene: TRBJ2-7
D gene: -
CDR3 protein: CATSVSRATSYEQYF
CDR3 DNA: TGTGCCACCAGCGTTTCGCGGGCAACATCCTACGAGCAGTACTTC

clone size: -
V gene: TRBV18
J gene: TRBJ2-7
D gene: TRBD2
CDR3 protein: CASSPYSGRDYEQYF
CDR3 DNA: TGTGCCAGCTCACCATATTCAGGGAGGGACTACGAGCAGTACTTC

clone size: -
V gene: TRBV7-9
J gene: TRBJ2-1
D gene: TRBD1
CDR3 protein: CASSQNSGTGINEQFF
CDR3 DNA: TGTGCCAGCAGCCAAAATTCCGGGACAGGGATTAATGAGCAGTTCTTC

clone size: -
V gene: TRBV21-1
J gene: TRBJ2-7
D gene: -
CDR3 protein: CASSKWGLAGPRGYEQYF
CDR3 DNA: TGTGCCAGCAGCAAATGGGGACTAGCGGGACCACGGGGCTACGAGCAGTACTTC

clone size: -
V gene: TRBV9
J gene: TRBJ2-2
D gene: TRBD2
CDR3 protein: CASSTSSGNTGELFF
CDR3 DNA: TGTGCCAGCAGCACCTCTAGCGGGAACACCGGGGAGCTGTTTTTT

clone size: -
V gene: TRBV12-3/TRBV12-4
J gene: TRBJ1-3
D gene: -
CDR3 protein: CASSWTAGNTIYF
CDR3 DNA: TGTGCCAGCAGTTGGACAGCTGGAAACACCATATATTTT

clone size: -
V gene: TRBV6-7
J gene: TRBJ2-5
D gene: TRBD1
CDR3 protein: CASSFVLWSLRGQETQYF
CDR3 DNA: TGTGCCAGCAGTTTTGTTCTTTGGAGTCTCAGGGGGCAAGAGACCCAGTACTTC

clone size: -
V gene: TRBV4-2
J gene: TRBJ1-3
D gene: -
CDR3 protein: CASSQDGSLRLGNTIYF
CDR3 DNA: TGTGCCAGCAGCCAAGATGGTAGCCTTCGATTGGGAAACACCATATATTTT

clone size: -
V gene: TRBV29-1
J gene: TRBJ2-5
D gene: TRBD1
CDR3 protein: CSVEDRGQETQYF
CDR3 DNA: TGCAGCGTTGAAGACAGGGGGCAAGAGACCCAGTACTTC

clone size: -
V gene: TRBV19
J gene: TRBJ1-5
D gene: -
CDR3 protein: CASMDQGTMDQPQHF
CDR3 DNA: TGTGCCAGTATGGATCAGGGGACTATGGATCAGCCCCAGCATTTT

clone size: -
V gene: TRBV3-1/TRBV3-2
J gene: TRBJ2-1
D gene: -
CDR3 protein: CASSQQTGEQFF
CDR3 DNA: TGTGCCAGCAGCCAACAAACAGGAGAGCAGTTCTTC

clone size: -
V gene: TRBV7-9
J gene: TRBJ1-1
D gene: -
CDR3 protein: CASSLLNTEAFF
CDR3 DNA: TGTGCCAGCAGTCTACTGAACACTGAAGCTTTCTTT

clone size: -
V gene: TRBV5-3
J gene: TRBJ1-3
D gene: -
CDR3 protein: CARHTGTSGNTIYF
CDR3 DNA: TGTGCCAGACACACAGGGACCTCTGGAAACACCATATATTTT

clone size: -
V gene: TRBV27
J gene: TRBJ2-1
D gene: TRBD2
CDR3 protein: CASSSRLATKSSYNEQFF
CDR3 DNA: TGTGCCAGCAGTTCTCGACTAGCGACCAAGAGCTCCTACAATGAGCAGTTCTTC

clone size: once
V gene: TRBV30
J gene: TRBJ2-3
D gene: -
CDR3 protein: CAWSVVATDTQYF
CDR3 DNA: TGTGCCTGGAGTGTAGTGGCCACAGATACGCAGTATTTT

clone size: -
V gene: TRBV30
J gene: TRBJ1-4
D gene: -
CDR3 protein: CAWSGTANNEKLFF
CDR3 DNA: TGTGCCTGGAGTGGGACAGCCAATAATGAAAAACTGTTTTTT

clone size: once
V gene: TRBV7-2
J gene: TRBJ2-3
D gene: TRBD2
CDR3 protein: CASSLGGRTTDTQYF
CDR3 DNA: TGTGCCAGCAGCTTAGGCGGGAGGACCACAGATACGCAGTATTTT

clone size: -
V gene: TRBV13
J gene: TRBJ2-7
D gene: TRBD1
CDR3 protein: CASSLVTTGDSYEQYF
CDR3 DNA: TGTGCCAGCAGCTTAGTAACTACAGGGGACTCCTACGAGCAGTACTTC

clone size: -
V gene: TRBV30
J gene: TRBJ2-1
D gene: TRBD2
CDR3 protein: CAWTSGGATLYNEQFF
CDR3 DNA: TGTGCCTGGACTAGCGGGGGAGCAACCCTCTACAATGAGCAGTTCTTC

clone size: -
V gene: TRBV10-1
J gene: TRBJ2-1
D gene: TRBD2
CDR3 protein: CASSAGLAGVLIF
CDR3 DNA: TGCGCCAGCAGTGCGGGGTTAGCGGGAGTTTTGATCTTC

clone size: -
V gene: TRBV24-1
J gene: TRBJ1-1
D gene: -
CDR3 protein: CATSDFQGIAFF
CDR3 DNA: TGTGCCACCAGTGATTTTCAGGGTATAGCTTTCTTT

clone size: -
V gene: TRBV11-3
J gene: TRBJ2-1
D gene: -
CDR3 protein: CASSFSSSYNEQFF
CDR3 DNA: TGTGCCAGCAGCTTTTCCAGCTCCTACAATGAGCAGTTCTTC

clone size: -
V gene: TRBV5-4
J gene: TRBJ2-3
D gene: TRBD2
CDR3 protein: CASSFPGLAADTQYF
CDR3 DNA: TGTGCCAGCAGCTTTCCGGGACTAGCGGCAGATACGCAGTATTTT

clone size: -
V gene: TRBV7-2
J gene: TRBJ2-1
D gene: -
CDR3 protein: CASSLARLRNSGNEQFF
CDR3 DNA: TGTGCCAGCAGCTTAGCTCGGCTACGGAACAGCGGCAATGAGCAGTTCTTC

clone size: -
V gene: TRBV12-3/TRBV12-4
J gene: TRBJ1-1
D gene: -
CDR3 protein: CASSFRYPIEAFF
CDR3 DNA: TGTGCCAGCAGTTTTCGGTACCCGATCGAAGCTTTCTTT

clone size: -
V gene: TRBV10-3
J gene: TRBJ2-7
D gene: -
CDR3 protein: CAISAPDTTYEQYF
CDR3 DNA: TGTGCCATCAGTGCCCCGGACACCACCTACGAGCAGTACTTC

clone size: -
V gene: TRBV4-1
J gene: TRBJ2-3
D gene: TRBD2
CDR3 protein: CASSHPSREGSEADTQYF
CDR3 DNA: TGCGCCAGCAGCCATCCTTCGCGGGAGGGTTCTGAAGCAGATACGCAGTATTTT

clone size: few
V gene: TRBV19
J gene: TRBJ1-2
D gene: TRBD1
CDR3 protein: CASSIAATGGYGYTF
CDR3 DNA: TGTGCCAGTAGTATAGCCGCGACAGGGGGCTATGGCTACACCTTC

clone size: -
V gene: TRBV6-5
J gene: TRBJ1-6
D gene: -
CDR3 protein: CASRRGGRYNSPLHF
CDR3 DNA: TGTGCCAGCAGAAGAGGGGGACGCTATAATTCACCCCTCCACTTT

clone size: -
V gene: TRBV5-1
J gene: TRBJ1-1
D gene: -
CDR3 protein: CASSLGHSNTEAFF
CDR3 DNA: TGCGCCAGCAGCTTGGGACATTCGAACACTGAAGCTTTCTTT

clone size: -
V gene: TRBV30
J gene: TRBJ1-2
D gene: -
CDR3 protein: CAWSLGLNYGYTF
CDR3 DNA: TGTGCCTGGAGTTTAGGACTAAACTATGGCTACACCTTC

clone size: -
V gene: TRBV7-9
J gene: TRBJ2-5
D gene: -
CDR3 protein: CASSLGQGVETQYF
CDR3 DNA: TGTGCCAGCAGCTTAGGTCAAGGGGTGGAGACCCAGTACTTC

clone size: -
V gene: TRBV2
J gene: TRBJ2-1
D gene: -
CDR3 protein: CASSGQGLRSYNEQFF
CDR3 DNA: TGTGCCAGCAGTGGTCAGGGGCTAAGGTCCTACAATGAGCAGTTCTTC

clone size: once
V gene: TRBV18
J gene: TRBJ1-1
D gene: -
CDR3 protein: CASSRGGVSNTEAFF
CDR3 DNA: TGTGCCAGCTCACGGGGAGGGGTCTCGAACACTGAAGCTTTCTTT

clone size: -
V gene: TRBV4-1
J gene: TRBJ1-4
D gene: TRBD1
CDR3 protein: CASSQDKGQGWEKLFF
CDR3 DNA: TGCGCCAGCAGCCAAGATAAGGGACAGGGTTGGGAAAAACTGTTTTTT

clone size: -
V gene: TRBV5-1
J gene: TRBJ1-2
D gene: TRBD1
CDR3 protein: CASSSGITGEPYGYTF
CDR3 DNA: TGCGCCAGCAGCTCTGGGATTACAGGGGAGCCCTATGGCTACACCTTC

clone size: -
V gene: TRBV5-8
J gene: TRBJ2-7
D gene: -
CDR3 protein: CASTKNPRQTSYEQYF
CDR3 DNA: TGTGCCAGCACCAAAAATCCGAGGCAGACCTCCTACGAGCAGTACTTC

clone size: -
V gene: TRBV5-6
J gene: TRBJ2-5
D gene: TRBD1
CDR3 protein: CASSWVSDRVQETQYF
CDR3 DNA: TGTGCCAGCAGCTGGGTTTCGGACAGGGTACAAGAGACCCAGTACTTC

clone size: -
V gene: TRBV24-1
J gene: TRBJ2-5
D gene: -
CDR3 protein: CATSDSAHPSAGQETQYF
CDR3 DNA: TGTGCCACCAGTGATTCAGCCCATCCGTCTGCCGGGCAAGAGACCCAGTACTTC

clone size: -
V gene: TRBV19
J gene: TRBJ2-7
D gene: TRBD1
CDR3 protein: CASSTADRFYEQYF
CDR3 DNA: TGTGCCAGTAGTACCGCGGACAGGTTCTACGAGCAGTACTTC

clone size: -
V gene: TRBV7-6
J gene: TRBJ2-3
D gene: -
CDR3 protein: CASSFKPNRDPDTQYF
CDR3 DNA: TGTGCCAGCAGCTTTAAACCCAACAGGGACCCAGATACGCAGTATTTT

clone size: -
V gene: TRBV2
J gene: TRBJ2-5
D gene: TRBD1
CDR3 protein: CASSIRQGAIGETQYF
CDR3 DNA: TGTGCCAGCAGTATTCGACAGGGGGCGATTGGGGAGACCCAGTACTTC

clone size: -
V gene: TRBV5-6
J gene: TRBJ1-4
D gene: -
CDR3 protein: CASSHGPGVGETNEKLFF
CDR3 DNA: TGTGCCAGCAGCCACGGGCCGGGGGTCGGTGAAACTAATGAAAAACTGTTTTTT

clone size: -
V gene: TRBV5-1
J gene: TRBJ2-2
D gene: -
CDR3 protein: CASSLRITGELFF
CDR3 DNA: TGCGCCAGCAGCCTTAGAATAACCGGGGAGCTGTTTTTT

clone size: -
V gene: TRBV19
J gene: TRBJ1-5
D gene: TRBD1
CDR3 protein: CASSVDRTGPQHF
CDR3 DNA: TGTGCCAGTAGTGTTGACAGGACAGGGCCCCAGCATTTT

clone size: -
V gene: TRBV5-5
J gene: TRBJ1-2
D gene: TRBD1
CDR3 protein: CASSLVLGTGGYGYTF
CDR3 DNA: TGTGCCAGCAGCTTGGTATTGGGGACAGGGGGGTATGGCTACACCTTC